This passage covers 7 T cell receptor beta chains from one sample sequenced in a study of T cell repertoires in cytomegalovirus infection. TCRdb recomputed calls from the reads with MiXCR, one row per CDR3 protein. The table includes roughly 300,000 distinct CDR3 sequences, 9.5% detected once. Sequenced: PBMCs. The receptors were gathered from a human donor in good health (CMV status not recorded). Some clones in this sample may be carry-over from other donors' samples.

This clonotype was detected ten times or more. The chain links TRBV7-2 to TRBJ2-1; D remains unclear. V lost 5 bases and J lost 8, with 13 bases in between. CDR3 length equals 13 residues. CDR1 is SGHTA and CDR2 is FQGNSA in the germline V gene. The CDR3 bases are TGTGCCAGCAGCCTGCGGCTTGGGGATGAGCAGTTCTTC. Translated: CASSLRLGDEQFF. Combining the CDR3 with reference TRBV7-2 and TRBJ2-1 gives the whole variable domain GAGVSQSPSNKVTEKGKDVELRCDPISGHTALYWYRQSLGQGLEFLIYFQGNSAPDKSGLPSDRFSAERTGGSVSTLTIQRTQQEDSAVYLCASSLRLGDEQFFGPGTRLTVL.

The rearrangement joins TRBV28 to TRBJ1-5; no firm D call. CDR1 MDHEN and CDR2 SYDVKM come from the germline V gene. There are 15 residues in the CDR3. Trimming left V 4 bases short and J 0 bases short, with 10 bases between. The CDR3 nucleotides read TGTGCCAGCAGTTCCCGCCCTTATAGCAATCAGCCCCAGCATTTT. Translating it yields CASSSRPYSNQPQHF.

V is TRBV6-5 and J is TRBJ1-1, with D possibly matching TRBD1 (5 bases). The CDR3 has 13 amino acids. Germline V gives CDR1 MNHEY, CDR2 SVGAGI. Trimming removed 6 bases from V and 1 base from J, with 9 bases in between. The CDR3 reads CASSAGPNTEAFF. CDR3 nucleotides: TGTGCCAGCAGCGCGGGGCCGAACACTGAAGCTTTCTTT.

CDR3 amino acids: CASSLTRGSSYNEQFF. CDR3 DNA: TGTGCCAGCAGCTTGACCAGGGGAAGCTCCTACAATGAGCAGTTCTTC. This chain links TRBV7-9 with TRBJ2-1, with D possibly matching TRBD1 (6 bases). This CDR3 has 16 amino acids. Per germline, CDR1 SEHNR and CDR2 FQNEAQ (reference sequence). The V end lost 3 bases, the J end lost 0 bases, and 12 bases lay between the germline ends.

This clonotype was seen at least ten times. The chain uses TRBV5-4 and TRBJ2-5, with D perhaps matching TRBD2 (6 bases). Germline assignment: CDR1 SGHNT and CDR2 YYREEE (reference sequence). V lost 7 bases to trimming and J lost 4 bases, with 20 bases between them. The CDR3 contains 15 residues. The CDR3 reads CASVNWDSPPETQYF. The CDR3 DNA sequence: TGTGCCAGCGTAAATTGGGACTCTCCCCCAGAGACCCAGTACTTC.

This clonotype was seen at least ten times. The chain links TRBV7-2 to TRBJ2-7; D not resolved. The CDR3 runs to 13 residues. Germline loops: CDR1 SGHTA, CDR2 FQGNSA. Trimming left V 1 base short and J 4 bases short, with 8 bases between. The CDR3: CASSLVSGYEQYF. The CDR3 DNA reads as TGTGCCAGCAGCTTAGTTTCTGGGTACGAGCAGTACTTC.

The chain links TRBV6-2 or TRBV6-3 to TRBJ1-2; TRBD1 might be the D (6 bases). V was cut by 7 bases and J by 5 bases, with 11 bases left in between. Germline V lookup: CDR1 MNHEY, CDR2 SVGEGT. The CDR3 sequence is 12 residues long. CDR3 amino acids: CASTPTGYGYTF. CDR3 in DNA: TGTGCCAGCACCCCGACAGGTTATGGCTACACCTTC.